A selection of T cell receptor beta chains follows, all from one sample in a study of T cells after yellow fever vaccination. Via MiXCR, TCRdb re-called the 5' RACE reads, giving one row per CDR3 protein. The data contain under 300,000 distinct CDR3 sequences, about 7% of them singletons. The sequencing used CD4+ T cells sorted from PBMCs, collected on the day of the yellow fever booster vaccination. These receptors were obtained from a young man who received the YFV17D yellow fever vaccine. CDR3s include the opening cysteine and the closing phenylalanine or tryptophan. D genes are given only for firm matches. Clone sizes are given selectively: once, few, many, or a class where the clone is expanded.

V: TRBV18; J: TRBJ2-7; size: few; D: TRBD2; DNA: TGTGCCAGCTCACCATCGGATCTAGCGGGAGGGCCGGAGCAGTACTTC; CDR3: CASSPSDLAGGPEQYF
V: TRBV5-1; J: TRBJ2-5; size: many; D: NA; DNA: TGCGCCAGCAGCTTGGAGGGAAACGCCGAGACCCAGTACTTC; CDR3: CASSLEGNAETQYF
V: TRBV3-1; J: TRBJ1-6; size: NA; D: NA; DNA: TGTGCCAGCAGCCAAGGGACAGACGCCAATTCACCCCTCCACTTT; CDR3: CASSQGTDANSPLHF
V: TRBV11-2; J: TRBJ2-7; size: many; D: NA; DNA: TGTGCCAGCAGCCTGGACGCCGGTTTAAGTGAGCAGTACTTC; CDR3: CASSLDAGLSEQYF
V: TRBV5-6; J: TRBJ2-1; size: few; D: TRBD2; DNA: TGTGCCAGCAGCACCGCTCGACTAGCGGGAGCTACTGAGCAGTTCTTC; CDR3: CASSTARLAGATEQFF
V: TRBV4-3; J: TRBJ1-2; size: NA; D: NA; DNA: TGCGCCAGCAGCCAAGATAACAGATTTAACTATGGCTACACCTTC; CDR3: CASSQDNRFNYGYTF
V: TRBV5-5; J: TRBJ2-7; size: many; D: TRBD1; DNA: TGTGCCAGCAGCCGCGAGGCACAGGGGGCCGCCGAGCAGTACTTC; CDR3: CASSREAQGAAEQYF
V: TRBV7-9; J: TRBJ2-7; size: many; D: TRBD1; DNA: TGTGCCAGCAGCTCCGGGCCCGGACAGGGGAAATCCTACGAGCAGTACTTC; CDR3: CASSSGPGQGKSYEQYF
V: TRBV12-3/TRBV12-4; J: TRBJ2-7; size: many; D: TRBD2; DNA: TGTGCCAGCAGCCTAGCGGGAGGGCCCGACGAGCAGTACTTC; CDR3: CASSLAGGPDEQYF
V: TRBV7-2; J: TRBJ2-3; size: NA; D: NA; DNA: TGTGCCAGCAGCTTAGTTGCAGCGAGGGCCGATACGCAGTATTTT; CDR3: CASSLVAARADTQYF
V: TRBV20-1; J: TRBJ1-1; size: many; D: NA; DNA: TGCAGTGCTAGAGATCATAACGGGAACACTGAAGCTTTCTTT; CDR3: CSARDHNGNTEAFF
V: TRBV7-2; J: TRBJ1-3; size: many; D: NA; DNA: TGTGCCAGCAGCGGCACAAGGGCCTTGCCCGGAAACACCATATATTTT; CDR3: CASSGTRALPGNTIYF
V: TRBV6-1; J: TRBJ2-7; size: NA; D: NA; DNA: TGTGCCAGCAGTACAGGGTTTTCCTACGAGCAGTACTTC; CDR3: CASSTGFSYEQYF
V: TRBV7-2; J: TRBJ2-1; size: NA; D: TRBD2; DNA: TGTGCCAGCAGCTTATTTGCGGGAGTGGGGTACAATGAGCAGTTCTTC; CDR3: CASSLFAGVGYNEQFF
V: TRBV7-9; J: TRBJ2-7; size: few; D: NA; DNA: TGTGCCAGCAGCAAACAGGCCTACTACGAGCAGTACTTC; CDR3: CASSKQAYYEQYF
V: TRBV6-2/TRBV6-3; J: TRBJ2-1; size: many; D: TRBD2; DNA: TGTGCCAGCAGTTACCATTTCCTAGCGGGTTTATACAATGAGCAGTTCTTC; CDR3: CASSYHFLAGLYNEQFF
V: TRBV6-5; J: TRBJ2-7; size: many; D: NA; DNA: TGTGCCAGCAGTTACTCGGCCCAGGGAGGCGAGCAGTACTTC; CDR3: CASSYSAQGGEQYF
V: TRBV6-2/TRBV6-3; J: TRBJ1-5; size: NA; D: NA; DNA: TGTGCCAGCCGATATAGCAATCAGCCCCAGCATTTT; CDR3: CASRYSNQPQHF
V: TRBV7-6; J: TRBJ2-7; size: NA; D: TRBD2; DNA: TGTGCCAGCAGCTTAGGCGTTCTAGCGGGAACGCGCGAGCAGTACTTC; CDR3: CASSLGVLAGTREQYF
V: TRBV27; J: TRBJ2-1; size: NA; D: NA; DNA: TGTGCCAGAATAAATGAGCAGTTCTTC; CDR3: CARINEQFF
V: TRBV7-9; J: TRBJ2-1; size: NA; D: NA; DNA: TGTGCCAGCATCTTAGGGGAGTTCTTC; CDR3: CASILGEFF
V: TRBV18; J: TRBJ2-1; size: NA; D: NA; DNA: TGTGCCAGCTCACTACTGCAACAGGGAGAGCAGTTCTTC; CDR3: CASSLLQQGEQFF
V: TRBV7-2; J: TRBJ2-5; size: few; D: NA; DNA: TGTGCCAGCAGCCCTGATGGGACCCAGTACTTC; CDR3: CASSPDGTQYF
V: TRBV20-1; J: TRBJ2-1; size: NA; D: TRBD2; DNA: TGCTGTGCTCTAGGACTAGCGGATCCCCGGCATGAGCAGTTCTTC; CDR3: CCALGLADPRHEQFF
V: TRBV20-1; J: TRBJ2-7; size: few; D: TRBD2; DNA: TGCAGTGGGACTAGCGGGATCCGCTCCTACGAGCAGTACTTC; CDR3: CSGTSGIRSYEQYF
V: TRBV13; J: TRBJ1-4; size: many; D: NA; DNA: TGTGCCAGCAGCTCGGACGGGAAGAGGCAACTGTTTTTT; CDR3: CASSSDGKRQLFF
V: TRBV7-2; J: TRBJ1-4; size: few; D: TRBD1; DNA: TGTGCCAGCAGCGCAGGCGGGACAGGGGCTGAAAAACTGTTTTTT; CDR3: CASSAGGTGAEKLFF
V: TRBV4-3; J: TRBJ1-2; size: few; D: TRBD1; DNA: TGCGCCAGCAGCCAAGATTCAGGGGGCGACTATGGCTACACCTTC; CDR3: CASSQDSGGDYGYTF
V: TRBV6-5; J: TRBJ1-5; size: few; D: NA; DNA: TGTGCCAGCAGTTACTCGATGGAGGGTTGGAACAATCAGCCCCAGCATTTT; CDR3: CASSYSMEGWNNQPQHF
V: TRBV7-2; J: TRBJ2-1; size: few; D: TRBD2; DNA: TGTGCCAGCAGCTTCGGACTAGCGGGGGGTTACAATGAGCAGTTCTTC; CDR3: CASSFGLAGGYNEQFF
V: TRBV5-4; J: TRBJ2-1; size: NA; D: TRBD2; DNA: TGTGCCAGCAGCTTGGGGGGGACTAGGGACAATGAGCAGTTCTTC; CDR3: CASSLGGTRDNEQFF
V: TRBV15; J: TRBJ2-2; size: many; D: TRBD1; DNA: TGTGCCACCAGCAGGGGACAGGGATGGGACACCGGGGAGCTGTTTTTT; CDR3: CATSRGQGWDTGELFF
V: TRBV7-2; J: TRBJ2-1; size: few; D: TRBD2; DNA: TGTGCCAGCAGTAAGACTAGCGGGGGGGGGAATGAGCAGTTCTTC; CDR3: CASSKTSGGGNEQFF
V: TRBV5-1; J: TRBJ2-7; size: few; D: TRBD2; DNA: TGCGCCAGCAGCCTGTCTAGCGGCACAATCTCCTACGAGCAGTACTTC; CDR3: CASSLSSGTISYEQYF
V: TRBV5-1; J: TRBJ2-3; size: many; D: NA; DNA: TGCGCCAGCAGCTTGCCGGCAGGGTCGGCAGATACGCAGTATTTT; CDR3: CASSLPAGSADTQYF
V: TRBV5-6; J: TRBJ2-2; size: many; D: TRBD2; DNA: TGTGCCAGCACCTTAAGCGGGAGCAACACCGGGGAGCTGTTTTTT; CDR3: CASTLSGSNTGELFF
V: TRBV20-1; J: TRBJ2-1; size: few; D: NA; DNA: TGCAGTGCTCTTTCAGGGGCCGCGGGCTGGGGTGAGCAGTTCTTC; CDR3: CSALSGAAGWGEQFF
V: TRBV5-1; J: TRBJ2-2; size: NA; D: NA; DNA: TGCGCCAGCAGCGCCACGGCAGCCACCGGGGAGCTGTTTTTT; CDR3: CASSATAATGELFF
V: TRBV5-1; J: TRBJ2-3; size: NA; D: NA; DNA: TGCGCCAGCAGCTTCCGGCTTGGTGATACGCAGTATTTT; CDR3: CASSFRLGDTQYF
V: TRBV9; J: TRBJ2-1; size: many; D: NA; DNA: TGTGCCAGCAGCGGCAACTACAATGAGCAGTTCTTC; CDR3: CASSGNYNEQFF
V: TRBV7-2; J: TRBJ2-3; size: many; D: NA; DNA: TGTGCCAGCAGCTTAAACCCTACAGATACGCAGTATTTT; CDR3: CASSLNPTDTQYF
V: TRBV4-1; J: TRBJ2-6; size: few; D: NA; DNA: TGCGCCAGCAGACAGGACTCCACTCTTGGGGCCAACGTCCTGACTTTC; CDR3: CASRQDSTLGANVLTF
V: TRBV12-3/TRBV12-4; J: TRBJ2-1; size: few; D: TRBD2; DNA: TGTGCCAGCAGCCCCCCGGGGACTAAGGCTTACAATGAGCAGTTCTTC; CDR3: CASSPPGTKAYNEQFF
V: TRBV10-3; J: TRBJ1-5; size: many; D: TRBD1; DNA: TGTGCCATCAGTGATGGGACAGCTAATCAGCCCCAGCATTTT; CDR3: CAISDGTANQPQHF
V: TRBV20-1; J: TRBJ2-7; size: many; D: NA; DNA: TGCAGTGCCAACCGGGACTTAAACTACGAGCAGTACTTC; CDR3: CSANRDLNYEQYF
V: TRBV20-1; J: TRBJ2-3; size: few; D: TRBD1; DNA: TGCAGTGCTAGAGTACAGGGGGCTGGCAAGGTTTGGGATACGCAGTATTTT; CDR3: CSARVQGAGKVWDTQYF
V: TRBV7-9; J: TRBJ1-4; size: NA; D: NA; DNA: TGTGCCAGCAGCTGGTCGACCAGGGGAGAAAAACTGTTTTTT; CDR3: CASSWSTRGEKLFF